Below are 15 T cell receptor beta chains sequenced from a single sample in a study of shared clonotypes between healthy human individuals. CD45RO-negative cells were positively selected for CCR7, leaving out terminally differentiated effector memory CD45RA+ cells. TCRdb's table, derived via immunoSEQ multiplex PCR, lists solely in-frame clones and lacks some. The table has around 1.9 million clones, 93% seen once. Source material: naive CD8+ T cells from PBMCs. The receptors come from a man between 18 and 29 years old in good health. Some clones in this sample may be carry-over from other donors' samples.

This chain connects TRBV2 to TRBJ1-2; D ambiguous. This CDR3 region has 13 residues. Germline V lookup: CDR1 SNHLY, CDR2 FYNNEI. V lost 7 bases and J 1 base, leaving 10 bases between the germline ends. This CDR3 reads CASTGKDNYGYTF. In DNA form, the CDR3 reads TGTGCCAGCACGGGGAAAGATAACTATGGCTACACCTTC.

CDR3 bases: TGTGCCAGCAGCCCTTTGGGGAATGAGCAGTTCTTC. This sequence encodes CASSPLGNEQFF. This rearrangement joins TRBV6-1 to TRBJ2-1, with no clear D. The CDR3 has 12 amino acids. Germline V gene data show CDR1 as MNHNS and CDR2 as SASEGT. V lost 6 bases to trimming and J lost 7 bases, with 10 bases between them.

This clone appeared a few times. The rearrangement uses TRBV7-6 and TRBJ1-1; TRBD1 agrees at 7 bases. V gave up 5 bases and J gave up 5 bases; unmatched junction bases: 8. The CDR3 is 14 amino acids. Germline V gene lookup returns CDR1 SGHVS and CDR2 FNYEAQ. CDR3 sequence (DNA): TGTGCCAGCAGCGCCGGGACAGTGGGGACTGAAGCTTTCTTT. This encodes CASSAGTVGTEAFF.

The gene calls are TRBV29-1 and TRBJ2-5; D perhaps matches TRBD2 (5 bases). This CDR3 region has 14 residues. Per germline, CDR1 SQVTM and CDR2 ANQGSEA. V dropped 3 bases and J dropped 3 bases, with 14 bases sitting between them. Written as DNA, the CDR3 is TGCAGCGTTGAGTATCCCAGCGGCGAAGAGACCCAGTACTTC. Amino acid sequence: CSVEYPSGEETQYF. The full variable domain, its missing parts supplied by reference TRBV29-1 and TRBJ2-5, is SAVISQKPSRDICQRGTSLTIQCQVDSQVTMMFWYRQQPGQSLTLIATANQGSEATYESGFVIDKFPISRPNLTFSTLTVSNMSPEDSSIYLCSVEYPSGEETQYFGPGTRLLVL.

The rearrangement uses TRBV7-9 and TRBJ1-2, with D perhaps TRBD1 (5 bases). V was clipped by 9 bases and J by 12 bases, with 23 bases between them. This CDR3 spans 13 amino acids. The V gene's germline CDR1 is SEHNR and CDR2 FQNEAQ (reference sequence). The CDR3 DNA is TGTGCCAGTTCGGGGCTCCTGAAATCAGTCGACACCTTC. Translation: CASSGLLKSVDTF.

Note on this clone: The same CDR3 can be traced to other DNA sequences in this sample. This sequence joins TRBV4-3 and TRBJ2-7, with D possibly being TRBD1 (6 bases). The CDR3 length is 16 residues. Germline CDR1 LGHNA, CDR2 YSLEER. The V gene lost 0 bases and the J gene lost 2 bases, with 14 bases spanning the gap. The CDR3: CASSQDPATGAYEQYF. As DNA, the CDR3 is TGCGCCAGCAGCCAAGATCCTGCGACAGGAGCCTACGAGCAGTACTTC.

This rearrangement joins TRBV19 to TRBJ2-2, with 10 bases lining up with TRBD2. The V gene end was trimmed by 4 bases and the J gene end by 3 bases; junction bases not matched to a gene: 2. The germline gives CDR1 LNHDA, CDR2 SQIVND (reference sequence). The CDR3 contains 15 residues. The CDR3 DNA sequence: TGTGCCAGTAGTACTAGCGGGAGACACACCGGGGAGCTGTTTTTT. This codes for CASSTSGRHTGELFF.

The chain recombines TRBV13 with TRBJ2-7, with unresolved D. V lost 5 bases and J 3 bases, leaving 11 bases between the germline ends. Germline V gene lookup returns CDR1 PRHDT and CDR2 FYEKMQ (reference sequence). This CDR3 contains 13 residues. The CDR3: CASSAQGGYEQYF. The CDR3 region has the DNA TGTGCCAGCAGCGCACAAGGCGGCTACGAGCAGTACTTC.

V gene TRBV4-1 combines with J gene TRBJ2-7; unclear D gene. The CDR3 is 13 amino acids. Germline values: CDR1 MGHRA, CDR2 YSYEKL. Trimming shortened V by 0 bases and J by 6 bases, and 9 bases separated the two germline ends. The CDR3 spells CASSQDRVREQYF. The DNA for the CDR3 is TGCGCCAGCAGCCAAGATAGGGTCCGCGAGCAGTACTTC.

About this clone itself: Other nucleotide sequences in the sample specify the same CDR3. The genes are TRBV30 and TRBJ1-1; 10 nucleotides agree with TRBD1. Germline V gene sequence: CDR1 GTSNPN, CDR2 SVGIG (reference sequence). The J segment lost 2 bases and the V segment lost 8 bases, leaving 5 bases of the junction unmatched. The CDR3 consists of 13 residues. CDR3 coding DNA: TGTGCCAGCCGGGACAGGGGTAACACTGAAGCTTTCTTT. It encodes CASRDRGNTEAFF.

The chain has TRBV7-8 and TRBJ2-1; the D call may be TRBD1 or TRBD2 (5 bases each). There are 17 residues in the CDR3. Germline CDR1 SGHVS, CDR2 FQNEAQ. With 7 bases removed from V and 0 bases from J, the gap between germline ends came to 19 bases. This CDR3 is CASTKFNLGTSYNEQFF. DNA for the CDR3: TGTGCCAGCACCAAATTCAATCTAGGGACCTCCTACAATGAGCAGTTCTTC. Full variable domain (rest looked up from reference TRBV7-8 and TRBJ2-1): GAGVSQSPRYKVAKRGQDVALRCDPISGHVSLFWYQQALGQGPEFLTYFQNEAQLDKSGLPSDRFFAERPEGSVSTLKIQRTQQEDSAVYLCASTKFNLGTSYNEQFFGPGTRLTVL.

The V call is TRBV14, the J call TRBJ2-7; 8 nucleotides align to TRBD1. The CDR3 contains 18 residues. CDR1 is SGHDN, CDR2 FVKESK, per germline. V lost 3 bases and J lost 0; bases outside the gene matches: 13. The CDR3 protein is CASSQGFQGAMDSYEQYF. In nucleotides, the CDR3 is TGTGCCAGCAGCCAGGGATTCCAGGGGGCGATGGACTCCTACGAGCAGTACTTC.

Remarks on this clone: Other nucleotide sequences from this sample produce the same CDR3. The CDR3 protein is CASSLSPGTGFYEQYF. CDR3 DNA sequence: TGTGCCAGCAGTTTATCGCCCGGGACAGGATTCTACGAGCAGTACTTC. The V and J genes are TRBV27 and TRBJ2-7; the match to TRBD1 covers 8 bases. CDR3 length: 16 amino acids. The germline CDR1 and CDR2 sequences are MNHEY and SMNVEV (reference sequence). The trim removed 0 bases at V and 3 bases at J, leaving 7 bases unmatched.

Remarks on this clone: Other DNA sequences in the sample encode the same CDR3. The genes are TRBV4-1 and TRBJ2-1; no clear D. V dropped 6 bases and J dropped 0 bases, with 6 bases sitting between them. Germline V lookup: CDR1 MGHRA, CDR2 YSYEKL. The CDR3 runs 13 residues. The CDR3 region is CASSPGSYNEQFF. The CDR3 DNA reads as TGCGCCAGCAGTCCTGGCTCCTACAATGAGCAGTTCTTC.

This clone was detected only a few times. CDR3 loop: CASSALKGGLEAFF. The CDR3 nucleotides read TGTGCCAGCAGCGCCCTAAAGGGGGGACTCGAAGCTTTCTTT. V gene TRBV9 combines with J gene TRBJ1-1; a weak D match, TRBD1 (6 bases). The CDR3 is 14 residues long. Germline values: CDR1 SGDLS, CDR2 YYNGEE. Trimming pared 3 bases from V and 8 bases from J, leaving 17 bases between.